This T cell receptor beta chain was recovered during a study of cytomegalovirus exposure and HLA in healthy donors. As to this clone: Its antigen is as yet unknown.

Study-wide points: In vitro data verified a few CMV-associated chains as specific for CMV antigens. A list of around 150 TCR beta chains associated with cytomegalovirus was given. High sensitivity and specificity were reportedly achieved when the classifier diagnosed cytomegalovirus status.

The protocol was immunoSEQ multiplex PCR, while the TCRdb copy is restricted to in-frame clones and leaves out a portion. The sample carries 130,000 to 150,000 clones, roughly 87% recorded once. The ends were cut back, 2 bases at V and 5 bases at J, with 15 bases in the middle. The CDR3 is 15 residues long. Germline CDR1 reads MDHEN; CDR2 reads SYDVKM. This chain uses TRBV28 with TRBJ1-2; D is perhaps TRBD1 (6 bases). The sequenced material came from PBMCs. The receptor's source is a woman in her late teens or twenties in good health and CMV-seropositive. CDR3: CASSLGTPHTYGYTF. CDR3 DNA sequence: TGTGCCAGCAGTTTAGGGACACCGCATACATATGGCTACACCTTC.